One and the same sample provided the 15 T cell receptor beta chains below, sequenced in a study of T cell changes during pregnancy in multiple sclerosis. Here immunoSEQ multiplex PCR was the method, and the copy in TCRdb shows in-frame clones only, minus some. This sample has about 72,000 clones, with roughly 91% found just once. The starting material was peripheral blood, obtained in the third trimester of pregnancy. All receptors derive from a female donor in good health, enrolled as a control in a pregnancy study.

The J gene is TRBJ2-1, the V gene TRBV19; 11 bases match TRBD1. Germline CDR1 LNHDA, CDR2 SQIVND (reference sequence). This CDR3 region has 17 residues. Trimming cost V 5 bases and J 7 bases; bases outside gene matches: 13. CDR3 residues: CASSSIPRDRGGNEQFF. DNA of the CDR3: TGTGCCAGTAGTTCTATCCCCCGGGACAGGGGGGGGAATGAGCAGTTCTTC.

This clone was observed a single time. The chain carries TRBV6-1 and TRBJ1-2; D gene ambiguous. Trimming removed 3 bases from V and 4 bases from J, with 18 bases in between. In germline, CDR1 is MNHNS, CDR2 SASEGT. The CDR3 has 16 residues. The DNA of the CDR3 is TGTGCCAGCAGTGATCCTGGGCCTCGCCTTGGCTATGGCTACACCTTC. Encoded protein: CASSDPGPRLGYGYTF.

The chain combines TRBV18 with TRBJ1-2; tentatively, D is TRBD1 (6 bases). The germline V gene encodes CDR1 KGHSH and CDR2 LQKENI. The CDR3 is made up of 13 amino acids. Trimming stripped 1 base from V and 3 bases from J, with 6 bases between. The CDR3 nucleotides read TGTGCCAGCTCACCACGGACAGACTATGGCTACACCTTC. It is translated as CASSPRTDYGYTF.

The chain links TRBV6-1 to TRBJ1-5, with TRBD1 matching over 11 bases. The CDR3 covers 14 residues. The germline V gene encodes CDR1 MNHNS and CDR2 SASEGT. J lost 4 bases, V lost 6 bases, and 2 bases had no gene match. This CDR3 is CASSGTGGNQPQHF. CDR3 nucleotide sequence: TGTGCCAGCAGCGGGACAGGGGGTAATCAGCCCCAGCATTTT.

The chain carries TRBV5-1 and TRBJ2-2, with D hard to call. V lost 5 bases and J 3 bases, leaving 11 bases between the germline ends. The CDR3 has 14 residues. The germline gives CDR1 SGHRS, CDR2 YFSETQ. Here the CDR3 reads CASSLQLYTGELFF. Here the CDR3 DNA reads TGCGCCAGCAGTCTCCAGTTATACACCGGGGAGCTGTTTTTT.

The V call is TRBV12-2, the J call TRBJ1-2; the table's TRBD1 call for D was not verified on the DNA. TRBV12-2 is designated a pseudogene. This CDR3 region has 15 residues. CDR3 in amino acids: CASRRGPSANYGYTF. CDR3 DNA: TGTGCAAGTCGCCGTGGCCCCTCAGCTAACTATGGCTACACCTTC.

This rearrangement joins TRBV11-3 to TRBJ2-1, with 11 nucleotides matching TRBD2. V shed 2 bases, J shed 4 bases, and the junction held 1 base outside the gene matches. The CDR3 is made up of 15 amino acids. Germline assignment: CDR1 SGHNT and CDR2 YENEEA. Here the CDR3 DNA reads TGTGCCAGCAGCTTAACTAGCGGGAGTTACAATGAGCAGTTCTTC. Translation: CASSLTSGSYNEQFF.

To note about this clone: A junction end diverges from the germline sequence, so it may reflect a read error. V is TRBV6-1 and J is TRBJ1-6; D remains ambiguous. The CDR3 has 11 residues. Per germline, CDR1 MNHNS and CDR2 SASEGT. The CDR3 nucleotides are TGTGCCAGCAGTGAACCCCGGGATTTCAACTTT. Translated: CASSEPRDFNF.

This clone was seen a handful of times. The rearrangement links TRBV7-9 to TRBJ1-1; maybe TRBD1 (6 bases). Germline loops: CDR1 SEHNR, CDR2 FQNEAQ (reference sequence). This CDR3 region has 13 residues. Trimming shortened V by 1 base and J by 7 bases, and 10 bases separated the two germline ends. The CDR3 region is CASSLEAGVEAFF. In DNA, the CDR3 is TGTGCCAGCAGCTTAGAGGCAGGGGTTGAAGCTTTCTTT.

The chain employs TRBV7-2 and TRBJ2-3; 8 bases are a match to TRBD1. Germline V gene sequence: CDR1 SGHTA, CDR2 FQGNSA. This CDR3 region has 14 residues. J was trimmed by 6 bases and V by 1 base; bases with no gene match: 3. In nucleotides, the CDR3 is TGTGCCAGCAGCTTAGGACAGGGGTTGGATACGCAGTATTTT. This translates into CASSLGQGLDTQYF.

V usage is TRBV6-1 and J usage is TRBJ1-2; the match to TRBD1 covers 8 bases. The ends lost 4 bases at V and 2 bases at J; junction bases unmatched: 6. The CDR3 is made up of 15 amino acids. Germline assignment: CDR1 MNHNS and CDR2 SASEGT. The CDR3 sequence is CASSGTGGLNYGYTF. CDR3 DNA: TGTGCCAGCAGTGGAACAGGGGGATTAAACTATGGCTACACCTTC.

This clone came up a few times. The CDR3 here is CASSRDSITEAFF. The CDR3, as DNA: TGTGCCAGCAGTCGGGACAGTATCACTGAAGCTTTCTTT. The chain carries TRBV25-1 and TRBJ1-1, with 7 bases lining up with TRBD1. Germline V gene sequence: CDR1 MGHDK, CDR2 SYGVNS. The CDR3 covers 13 residues. The V segment lost 5 bases and the J segment 4 bases; nucleotides outside the gene matches: 4.

J is TRBJ1-1 and V is TRBV18; the D gene is possibly TRBD1 (6 bases). V lost 3 bases to trimming and J lost 0 bases, with 14 bases between them. The CDR3 loop spans 16 amino acids. Germline-derived CDR1 and CDR2 are KGHSH and LQKENI. CDR3 in DNA: TGTGCCAGCTCACCCATTGCACAGGGCCTGAACACTGAAGCTTTCTTT. It codes for CASSPIAQGLNTEAFF.

V gene TRBV15 combines with J gene TRBJ2-4, with TRBD2 as a possible D gene (6 bases). CDR1 is LNHNV and CDR2 is YYDKDF in the germline V gene (reference sequence). The CDR3 is 16 residues long. V lost 4 bases to trimming and J lost 0 bases, with 13 bases between them. The CDR3 spells CATSMEGELAKNIQYF. The DNA for the CDR3 is TGTGCCACCAGCATGGAGGGAGAGCTAGCCAAAAACATTCAGTACTTC.

The chain employs TRBV23-1 and TRBJ1-2, with unresolved D. TRBV23-1 is placed among ORFs of uncertain function. The CDR3 covers 14 residues. V was pared by 5 bases and J by 0 bases, with 10 bases between. In DNA, the CDR3 is TGCGCCAGCAGTTATGGCGGAGCTAACTATGGCTACACCTTC. Protein sequence: CASSYGGANYGYTF.